These 21 T cell receptor beta chains originate from one sample sequenced in a study of cytomegalovirus exposure and HLA in healthy donors (dated by TCRdb to about 2017). To prepare the library, the immunoSEQ multiplex PCR assay was applied. For the multiplex PCR, a mixture combining 60 forward primers for TCR Vbeta segments and 13 reverse primers for TCR Jbeta segments was used. Entries here come from immuneACCESS through TCRdb and include only in-frame sequences with V and J called. Some clones fail to appear in such tables; in the studies checked, an unresolved V gene covers under half of the shortfall, and the cause of the remainder is unknown. The sample includes 130,000 to 150,000 clones, with around 77% observed a single time. Approximately 0.97% of the sample is in the top ten clones. Sequencing used PBMCs. These receptors were obtained from a man between 18 and 29 years old in good health and CMV-seronegative.

This clone has just a few counts. The chain uses TRBV5-6 and TRBJ1-5; TRBD1 matches 9 bases. CDR3 size: 15 residues. J gave up 6 bases and V 1 base, and 5 bases lay outside the gene matches. The germline V gene has CDR1 SGHDT and CDR2 YYEEEE. This chain's CDR3 is CASSLTGGWGQPQHF. CDR3 DNA: TGTGCCAGCAGCTTGACAGGGGGCTGGGGTCAGCCCCAGCATTTT.

The chain recombines TRBV19 with TRBJ1-2, with 10 nucleotides matching TRBD1. The CDR3 covers 16 residues. Germline V gene data show CDR1 as LNHDA and CDR2 as SQIVND (reference sequence). Losses at the gene ends were 3 bases for V and 4 bases for J; bases not matched to a gene: 8. The CDR3 here is CASSISGQGVPYGYTF. The CDR3 nucleotides read TGTGCCAGTAGTATTTCCGGACAGGGGGTTCCCTATGGCTACACCTTC.

The chain carries TRBV5-5 and TRBJ1-5; perhaps TRBD1 as D (5 bases). The CDR3 runs to 14 residues. The V end was cut by 2 bases, the J end by 4 bases, with 10 bases between. In germline, CDR1 is SGHKS, CDR2 YYEKEE (reference sequence). This CDR3 reads CASSLGAGNQPQHF. CDR3 DNA sequence: TGTGCCAGCAGCTTAGGGGCTGGGAATCAGCCCCAGCATTTT.

The rearrangement uses TRBV30 and TRBJ1-5; perhaps TRBD1 as D (5 bases). The germline V and J ends were trimmed by 0 bases and 3 bases, with 12 bases remaining between them. This CDR3 region has 15 residues. Looked up from germline, CDR1 is GTSNPN and CDR2 is SVGIG (reference sequence). The CDR3 is CAWSVSKGPNQPQHF. The CDR3 DNA sequence: TGTGCCTGGAGTGTATCTAAGGGGCCCAATCAGCCCCAGCATTTT.

The V gene is TRBV7-3, the J gene TRBJ1-5; D ambiguous. The ends were cut back, 1 base at V and 7 bases at J, with 14 bases in the middle. Looked up from germline, CDR1 is SGHTA and CDR2 is FQGTGA. The CDR3 covers 15 residues. The CDR3: CASSLNSSPRQPQHF. CDR3 in DNA: TGTGCCAGCAGCTTAAATTCTTCCCCGCGGCAGCCCCAGCATTTT.

The CDR3, as DNA: TGCAGCGCTGGGACATATCGCGAGCAGTACTTC. It specifies CSAGTYREQYF. The chain is built from TRBV29-1 and TRBJ2-5, with D tentatively TRBD1 (6 bases). The DNA end favors TRBJ2-7, so the J call may be wrong. The CDR3 runs 11 residues. Germline CDR1 reads SQVTM; CDR2 reads ANQGSEA.

This chain joins TRBV4-2 and TRBJ1-4; 10 bases agree with TRBD1. Germline CDR1 LGHNA, CDR2 YNFKEQ. The CDR3 runs 18 residues. The trim removed 1 base at V and 0 bases at J, leaving 5 bases unmatched. CDR3 sequence (DNA): TGTGCCAGCAGCCAAGGGACAGGGGGAATTGCAACTAATGAAAAACTGTTTTTT. Residues: CASSQGTGGIATNEKLFF.

This chain connects TRBV7-2 to TRBJ2-1; a weak D match, TRBD2 (5 bases). Germline V gene lookup returns CDR1 SGHTA and CDR2 FQGNSA. CDR3 length equals 14 residues. Trimming left V 0 bases short and J 9 bases short, with 12 bases between. The CDR3 nucleotides read TGTGCCAGCAGCTTAGCCGCCGGAGAGGGTGAGCAGTTCTTC. Translated: CASSLAAGEGEQFF.

The chain uses TRBV5-4 and TRBJ2-7; the match to TRBD1 covers 7 bases. The germline CDR1 and CDR2 sequences are SGHNT and YYREEE (reference sequence). CDR3 length equals 13 residues. V shed 3 bases and J 3 bases; nucleotides not matched to a gene: 3. The CDR3 loop is CASSWGQSYEQYF. The DNA for the CDR3 is TGTGCCAGCAGCTGGGGACAGAGCTACGAGCAGTACTTC.

The chain uses TRBV14 and TRBJ1-1, with D perhaps matching TRBD1 (5 bases). Germline values: CDR1 SGHDN, CDR2 FVKESK. CDR3 length: 16 residues. Trimming pared 0 bases from V and 1 base from J, leaving 12 bases between. This chain's CDR3 is CASSQEWRGGNTEAFF. The CDR3 coding sequence is TGTGCCAGCAGCCAAGAGTGGAGGGGTGGGAACACTGAAGCTTTCTTT.

The rearrangement links TRBV6-1 to TRBJ1-2, with D possibly being TRBD1 (5 bases). Germline lookup yields CDR1 MNHNS and CDR2 SASEGT. The CDR3 is 11 residues long. The ends were cut back, 8 bases at V and 8 bases at J, with 12 bases in the middle. The CDR3 bases are TGTGCCAGCCAGCAGGGTCGCGGCTACACCTTC. It specifies CASQQGRGYTF.

This clone is a singleton in its sample. The V and J genes are TRBV6-6 and TRBJ2-1, with 7 bases fitting TRBD2. Germline V gene lookup returns CDR1 MNHNY and CDR2 SVGAGI (reference sequence). This CDR3 has 14 residues. V lost 7 bases to trimming and J lost 4 bases; unmatched junction nucleotides: 7. In DNA form, the CDR3 reads TGTGCCAGCACCCCGCCCGGGGGGTACAATGAGCAGTTCTTC. This sequence encodes CASTPPGGYNEQFF.

This clone was recorded a few times. J is TRBJ1-4 and V is TRBV14; no reliable D call. The germline V and J ends were trimmed by 4 bases and 7 bases, with 7 bases remaining between them. CDR3 length: 12 amino acids. CDR1 is SGHDN and CDR2 is FVKESK in the germline V gene. CDR3 loop: CASSLPGEKLFF. Here the CDR3 DNA reads TGTGCCAGCAGCCTACCCGGTGAAAAACTGTTTTTT.

The CDR3 here is CASSPGQRNYGYTF. DNA of the CDR3: TGTGCCAGCAGCCCGGGACAGCGAAACTATGGCTACACCTTC. V and J are TRBV5-6 and TRBJ1-2, with TRBD1 matching 7 bases. Germline CDR1 SGHDT, CDR2 YYEEEE. Trimming at V came to 4 bases and at J to 2 bases, leaving 5 bases not matched to a gene. The CDR3 spans 14 residues.

The rearrangement joins TRBV15 to TRBJ2-1; 14 bases are shared with TRBD2. CDR1 and CDR2 from the germline V gene are LNHNV and YYDKDF (reference sequence). Germline trimming cut 3 bases from V and 7 bases from J; bases unmatched to any gene: 5. This CDR3 is 16 amino acids long. The CDR3 coding sequence is TGTGCCACCAGCAGCCAGACTAGCGGGGGGGCAAATGAGCAGTTCTTC. This sequence encodes CATSSQTSGGANEQFF.

V gene TRBV4-2 combines with J gene TRBJ2-2, with 9 bases fitting TRBD1. This CDR3 contains 18 residues. V lost 0 bases to trimming and J lost 5 bases; unmatched junction nucleotides: 10. Germline V gene data show CDR1 as LGHNA and CDR2 as YNFKEQ. CDR3 DNA: TGTGCCAGCAGCCAAGATCCCGAGGACAGGGGTGAGACCGGGGAGCTGTTTTTT. It codes for CASSQDPEDRGETGELFF.

Notes on this clone: In the same sample, other DNA sequences code for this CDR3. The rearrangement links TRBV18 to TRBJ2-7; the D gene is possibly TRBD1 (6 bases). Trimming removed 3 bases from V and 2 bases from J, with 8 bases in between. This CDR3 contains 13 residues. Germline assignment: CDR1 KGHSH and CDR2 LQKENI. CDR3 protein: CASSPGQTYEQYF. The DNA of the CDR3 is TGTGCCAGCTCACCCGGACAGACCTACGAGCAGTACTTC. The variable domain in full, with the rest retrieved from reference TRBV18 and TRBJ2-7, is NAGVMQNPRHLVRRRGQEARLRCSPMKGHSHVYWYRQLPEEGLKFMVYLQKENIIDESGMPKERFSAEFPKEGPSILRIQQVVRGDSAAYFCASSPGQTYEQYFGPGTRLTVT.

This chain's CDR3 is CASSLRAAGNPDTQYF. CDR3 DNA: TGCGCCAGCAGCTTAAGGGCGGCGGGGAACCCAGATACGCAGTATTTT. This rearrangement joins TRBV5-1 to TRBJ2-3; tentatively, D is TRBD2 (6 bases). The V and J ends lost 2 bases and 4 bases respectively, with 17 bases between them. Germline V gene sequence: CDR1 SGHRS, CDR2 YFSETQ. This CDR3 contains 16 residues.

This clone was seen once. V is TRBV29-1 and J is TRBJ1-2; 11 nucleotides agree with TRBD1. The CDR3 runs to 12 residues. CDR1 and CDR2 from the germline V gene are SQVTM and ANQGSEA. Unmatched junction bases numbered 5, after V lost 6 bases and J lost 8 bases. The DNA of the CDR3 is TGCAGCGTCCGGACAGGGGGCGACGGCTACACCTTC. Protein sequence: CSVRTGGDGYTF. Drawing the rest from reference TRBV29-1 and TRBJ1-2, the complete variable domain is SAVISQKPSRDICQRGTSLTIQCQVDSQVTMMFWYRQQPGQSLTLIATANQGSEATYESGFVIDKFPISRPNLTFSTLTVSNMSPEDSSIYLCSVRTGGDGYTFGSGTRLTVV.

This rearrangement joins TRBV6-5 to TRBJ1-6; D is ambiguous. V lost 4 bases and J 7 bases, leaving 5 bases between the germline ends. Germline-derived CDR1 and CDR2 are MNHEY and SVGAGI. The CDR3 extends over 12 amino acids. The CDR3 sequence: CASSFRNSPLHF. The CDR3 coding sequence is TGTGCCAGCAGTTTCAGGAATTCACCCCTCCACTTT.

The J gene is TRBJ2-5, the V gene TRBV5-1, with D unresolved. V gave up 0 bases and J gave up 5 bases, with 14 bases separating them. The CDR3 is 15 residues long. CDR1 and CDR2 from the germline V gene are SGHRS and YFSETQ. The CDR3 sequence is CASSLGGMGPETQYF. As DNA, the CDR3 is TGCGCCAGCAGCTTGGGCGGCATGGGTCCGGAGACCCAGTACTTC.